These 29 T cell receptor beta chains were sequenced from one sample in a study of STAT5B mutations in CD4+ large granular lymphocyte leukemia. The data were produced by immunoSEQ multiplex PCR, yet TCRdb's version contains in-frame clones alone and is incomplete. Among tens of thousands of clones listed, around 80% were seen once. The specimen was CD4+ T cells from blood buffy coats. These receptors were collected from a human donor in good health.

CDR3 DNA sequence: TGCGCCAGCAGCTTGGAGAAGGGGGGAGATACGCAGTATTTT. Translating gives CASSLEKGGDTQYF. The V call is TRBV5-1, the J call TRBJ2-3; D might be TRBD1 or TRBD2, each matching 6 bases. The CDR3 runs to 14 residues. With 0 bases removed from V and 5 bases from J, the gap between germline ends came to 10 bases. The V gene's germline CDR1 is SGHRS and CDR2 YFSETQ.

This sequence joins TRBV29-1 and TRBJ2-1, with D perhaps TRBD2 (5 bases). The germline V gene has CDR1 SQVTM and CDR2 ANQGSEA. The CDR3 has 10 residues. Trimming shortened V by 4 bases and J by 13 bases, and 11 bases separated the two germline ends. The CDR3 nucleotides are TGCAGCGTTGGTCCGGGATCCCAGTTCTTC. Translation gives CSVGPGSQFF.

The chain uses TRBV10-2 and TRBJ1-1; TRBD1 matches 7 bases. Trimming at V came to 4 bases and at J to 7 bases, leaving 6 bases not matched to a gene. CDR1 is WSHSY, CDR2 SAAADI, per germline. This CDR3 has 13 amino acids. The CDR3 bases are TGCGCCAGCAGTGTGCAGGGGGGAGTTGAAGCTTTCTTT. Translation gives CASSVQGGVEAFF.

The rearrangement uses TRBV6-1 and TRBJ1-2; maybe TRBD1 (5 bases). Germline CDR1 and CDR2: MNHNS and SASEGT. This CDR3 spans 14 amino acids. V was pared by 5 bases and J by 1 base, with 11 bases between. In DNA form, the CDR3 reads TGTGCCAGCAGTCTACCCCAGGGTAACTATGGCTACACCTTC. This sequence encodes CASSLPQGNYGYTF.

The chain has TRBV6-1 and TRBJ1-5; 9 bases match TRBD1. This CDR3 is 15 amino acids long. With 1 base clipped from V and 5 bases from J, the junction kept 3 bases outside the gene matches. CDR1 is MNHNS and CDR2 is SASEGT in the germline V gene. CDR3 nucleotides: TGTGCCAGCAGTGAAGGGGGGACAGGGTATCAGCCCCAGCATTTT. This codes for CASSEGGTGYQPQHF.

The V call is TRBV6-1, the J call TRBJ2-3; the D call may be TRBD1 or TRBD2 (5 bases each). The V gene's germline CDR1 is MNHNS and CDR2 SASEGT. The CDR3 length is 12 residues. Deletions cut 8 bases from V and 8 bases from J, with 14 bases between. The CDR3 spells CASGTEGTTQYF. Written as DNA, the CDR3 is TGTGCCAGCGGGACCGAGGGTACTACGCAGTATTTT.

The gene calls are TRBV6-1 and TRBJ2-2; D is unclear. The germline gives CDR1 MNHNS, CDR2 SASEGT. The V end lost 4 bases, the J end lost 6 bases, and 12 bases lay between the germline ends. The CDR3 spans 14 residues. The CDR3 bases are TGTGCCAGCAGTGGGTCCCGACGTTCCGGGGAGCTGTTTTTT. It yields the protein CASSGSRRSGELFF.

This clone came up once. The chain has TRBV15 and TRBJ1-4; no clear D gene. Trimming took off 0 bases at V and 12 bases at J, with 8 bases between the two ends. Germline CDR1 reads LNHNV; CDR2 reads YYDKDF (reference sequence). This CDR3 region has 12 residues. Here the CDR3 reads CATSRERGELFF. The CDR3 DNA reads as TGTGCCACCAGCAGAGAACGAGGAGAACTGTTTTTT.

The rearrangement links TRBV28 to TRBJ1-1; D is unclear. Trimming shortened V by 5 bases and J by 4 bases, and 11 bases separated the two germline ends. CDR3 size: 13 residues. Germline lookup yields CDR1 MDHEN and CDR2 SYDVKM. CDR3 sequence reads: CASSGRPGTEAFF. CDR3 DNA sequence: TGTGCCAGCAGTGGACGTCCAGGCACTGAAGCTTTCTTT.

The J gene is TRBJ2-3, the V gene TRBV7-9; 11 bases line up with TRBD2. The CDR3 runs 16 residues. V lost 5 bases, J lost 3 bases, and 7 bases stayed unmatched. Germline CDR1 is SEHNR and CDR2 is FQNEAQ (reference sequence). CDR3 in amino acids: CASSMTTSGATDTQYF. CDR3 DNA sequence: TGTGCCAGCAGCATGACGACTAGCGGGGCTACAGATACGCAGTATTTT. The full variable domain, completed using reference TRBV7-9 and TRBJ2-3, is DTGVSQNPRHKITKRGQNVTFRCDPISEHNRLYWYRQTLGQGPEFLTYFQNEAQLEKSRLLSDRFSAERPKGSFSTLEIQRTEQGDSAMYLCASSMTTSGATDTQYFGPGTRLTVL.

In nucleotides, the CDR3 is TGTGCCAGCAGCTTGGGACTATGGGACTGGGGGGGCACAGATACGCAGTATTTT. Its protein product is CASSLGLWDWGGTDTQYF. The chain carries TRBV5-6 and TRBJ2-3, with a weak D call TRBD2 (6 bases). Germline CDR1 and CDR2: SGHDT and YYEEEE. This CDR3 region has 18 residues. The V and J ends lost 0 bases and 1 base respectively, with 18 bases between them.

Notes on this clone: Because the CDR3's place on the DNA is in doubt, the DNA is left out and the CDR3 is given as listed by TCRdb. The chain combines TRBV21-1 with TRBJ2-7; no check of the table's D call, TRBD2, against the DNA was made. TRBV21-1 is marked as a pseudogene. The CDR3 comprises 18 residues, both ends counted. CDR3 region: CASSPPAPFGSGAYEQYF.

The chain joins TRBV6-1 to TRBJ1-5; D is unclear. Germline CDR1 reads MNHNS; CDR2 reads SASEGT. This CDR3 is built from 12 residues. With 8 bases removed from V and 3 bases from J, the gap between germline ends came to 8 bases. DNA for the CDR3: TGTGCCAGCGGCCAGCCCAATCAGCCCCAGCATTTT. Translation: CASGQPNQPQHF.

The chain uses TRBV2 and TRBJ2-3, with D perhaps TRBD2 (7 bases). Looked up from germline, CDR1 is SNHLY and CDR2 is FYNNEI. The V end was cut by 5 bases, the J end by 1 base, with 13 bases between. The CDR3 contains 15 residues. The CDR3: CASSRRGGGTDTQYF. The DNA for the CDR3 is TGTGCCAGCAGTCGAAGAGGGGGGGGCACAGATACGCAGTATTTT.

CDR3 nucleotide sequence: TGTGCCAGTGGGACAGTCATGAACACTGAAGCTTTCTTT. Amino acid sequence: CASGTVMNTEAFF. The V gene is TRBV19, the J gene TRBJ1-1, with 7 bases identical to TRBD1. This CDR3 spans 13 amino acids. Germline CDR1 is LNHDA and CDR2 is SQIVND (reference sequence). The V segment lost 8 bases and the J segment 0 bases; nucleotides outside the gene matches: 3. Full variable domain (outside the CDR3, taken from reference TRBV19 and TRBJ1-1): DGGITQSPKYLFRKEGQNVTLSCEQNLNHDAMYWYRQDPGQGLRLIYYSQIVNDFQKGDIAEGYSVSREKKESFPLTVTSAQKNPTAFYLCASGTVMNTEAFFGQGTRLTVV.

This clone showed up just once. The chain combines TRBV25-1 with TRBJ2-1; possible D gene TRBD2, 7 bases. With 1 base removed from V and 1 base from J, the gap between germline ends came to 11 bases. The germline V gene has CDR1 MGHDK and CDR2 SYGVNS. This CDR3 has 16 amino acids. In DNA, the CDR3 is TGTGCCAGCAGTGAATTAGGGGGGGGGTCCTACAATGAGCAGTTCTTC. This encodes CASSELGGGSYNEQFF.

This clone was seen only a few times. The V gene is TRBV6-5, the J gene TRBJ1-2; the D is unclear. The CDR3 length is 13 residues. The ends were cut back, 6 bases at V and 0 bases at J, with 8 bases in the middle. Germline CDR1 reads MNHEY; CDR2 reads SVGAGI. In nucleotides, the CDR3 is TGTGCCAGCAGGACCACGGCTAACTATGGCTACACCTTC. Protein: CASRTTANYGYTF.

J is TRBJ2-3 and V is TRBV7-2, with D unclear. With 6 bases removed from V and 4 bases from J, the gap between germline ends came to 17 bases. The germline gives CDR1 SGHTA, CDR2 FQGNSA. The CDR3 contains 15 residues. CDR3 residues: CASSSPALRADTQYF. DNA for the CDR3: TGTGCCAGCAGTTCCCCCGCCCTAAGGGCAGATACGCAGTATTTT.

The DNA for the CDR3 is TGTGCCAGCAGGACTTGGGGGGGAGAGTTGGACACTGAAGCTTTCTTT. Encoded protein: CASRTWGGELDTEAFF. J is TRBJ1-1 and V is TRBV28; perhaps TRBD1 as D (5 bases). This CDR3 spans 16 amino acids. V lost 6 bases and J 3 bases, leaving 20 bases between the germline ends. Germline V CDR1 and CDR2: MDHEN, SYDVKM.

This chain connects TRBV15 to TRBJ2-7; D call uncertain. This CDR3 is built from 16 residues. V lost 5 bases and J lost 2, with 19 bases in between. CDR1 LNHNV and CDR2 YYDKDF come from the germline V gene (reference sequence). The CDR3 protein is CATSPIKDLGTYEQYF. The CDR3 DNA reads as TGTGCCACCAGCCCTATCAAGGACCTTGGGACCTACGAGCAGTACTTC.

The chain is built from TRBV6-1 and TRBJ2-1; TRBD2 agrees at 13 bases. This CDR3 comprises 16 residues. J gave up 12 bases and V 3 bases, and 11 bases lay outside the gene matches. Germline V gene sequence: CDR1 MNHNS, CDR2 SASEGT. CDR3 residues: CASSEAGRTSGGRQFF. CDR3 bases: TGTGCCAGCAGTGAGGCGGGAAGGACTAGCGGGGGTCGGCAGTTCTTC.

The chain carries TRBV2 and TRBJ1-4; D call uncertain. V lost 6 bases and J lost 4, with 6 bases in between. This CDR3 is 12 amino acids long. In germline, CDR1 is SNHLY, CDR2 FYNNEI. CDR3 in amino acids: CASRQLNEKLFF. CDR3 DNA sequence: TGTGCCAGCAGGCAGCTTAATGAAAAACTGTTTTTT.

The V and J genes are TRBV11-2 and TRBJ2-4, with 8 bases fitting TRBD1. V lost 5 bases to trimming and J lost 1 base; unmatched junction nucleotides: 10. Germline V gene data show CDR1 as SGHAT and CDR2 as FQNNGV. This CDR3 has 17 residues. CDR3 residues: CASSQLSGGFAKNIQYF. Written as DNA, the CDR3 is TGTGCCAGCAGCCAACTCTCAGGGGGCTTCGCCAAAAACATTCAGTACTTC.

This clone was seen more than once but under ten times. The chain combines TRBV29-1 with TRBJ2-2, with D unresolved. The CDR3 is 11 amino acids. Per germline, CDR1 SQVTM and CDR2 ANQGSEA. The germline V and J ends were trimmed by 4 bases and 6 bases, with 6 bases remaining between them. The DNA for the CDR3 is TGCAGCGTTGTGGGATCCGGGGAGCTGTTTTTT. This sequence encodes CSVVGSGELFF.

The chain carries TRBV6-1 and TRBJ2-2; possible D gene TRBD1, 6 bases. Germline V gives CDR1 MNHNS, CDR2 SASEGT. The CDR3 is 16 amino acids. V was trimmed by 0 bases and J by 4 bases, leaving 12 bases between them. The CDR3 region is CASSEASGVGTGELFF. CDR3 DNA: TGTGCCAGCAGTGAAGCTTCAGGGGTAGGCACCGGGGAGCTGTTTTTT.

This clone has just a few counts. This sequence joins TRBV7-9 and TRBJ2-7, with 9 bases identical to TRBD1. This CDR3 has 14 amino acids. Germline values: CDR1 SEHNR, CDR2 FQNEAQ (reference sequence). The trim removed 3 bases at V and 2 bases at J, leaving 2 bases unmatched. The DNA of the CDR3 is TGTGCCAGCAGCTTGGGACAGGGAGCCTACGAGCAGTACGTC. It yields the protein CASSLGQGAYEQYV.

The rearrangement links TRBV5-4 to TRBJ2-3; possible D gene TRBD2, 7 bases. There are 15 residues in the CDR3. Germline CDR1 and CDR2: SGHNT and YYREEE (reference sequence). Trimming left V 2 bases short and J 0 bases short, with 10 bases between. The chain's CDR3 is CASSLGGASTDTQYF. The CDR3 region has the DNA TGTGCCAGCAGCTTAGGGGGGGCTAGCACAGATACGCAGTATTTT.

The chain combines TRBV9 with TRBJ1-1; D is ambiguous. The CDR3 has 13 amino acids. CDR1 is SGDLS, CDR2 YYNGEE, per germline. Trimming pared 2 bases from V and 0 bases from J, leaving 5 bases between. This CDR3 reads CASSVHMNTEAFF. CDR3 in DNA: TGTGCCAGCAGCGTCCACATGAACACTGAAGCTTTCTTT.

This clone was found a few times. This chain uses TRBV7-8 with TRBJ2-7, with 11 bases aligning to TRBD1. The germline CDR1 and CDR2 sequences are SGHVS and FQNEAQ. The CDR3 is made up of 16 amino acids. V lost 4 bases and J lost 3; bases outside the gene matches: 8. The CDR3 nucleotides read TGTGCCAGCAGCTGGGGAGGTGGGACAGGGGGCTACGAGCAGTACTTC. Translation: CASSWGGGTGGYEQYF.